The 16 T cell receptor beta chains reported below all come from one sample, sequenced in a study of T cell responses to AZD1222 COVID-19 vaccine. The assay was immunoSEQ multiplex PCR, and TCRdb's table has in-frame clones only and misses some. Counted here are about 160,000 clones, under 95% occurring once; the ten biggest clones make up around 4.4%. Sequences were derived from peripheral blood, sampled on day 0 of AZD1222 vaccination. Receptors were obtained from an adult in good health.

The gene calls are TRBV7-9 and TRBJ1-2, with D unclear. CDR1 SEHNR and CDR2 FQNEAQ come from the germline V gene (reference sequence). Trimming pared 5 bases from V and 2 bases from J, leaving 18 bases between. The CDR3 extends over 16 amino acids. The CDR3 region has the DNA TGTGCCAGCAGCCAACTCCTATGGACGGCGAACTATGGCTACACCTTC. Protein: CASSQLLWTANYGYTF.

This chain links TRBV28 with TRBJ1-5; D gene ambiguous. V dropped 5 bases and J dropped 6 bases, with 20 bases sitting between them. The CDR3 consists of 16 residues. The V gene's germline CDR1 is MDHEN and CDR2 SYDVKM. The CDR3 DNA sequence: TGTGCCAGCAGTCCGGTCACCGGCAGGACCGGTCAGCCCCAGCATTTT. As protein: CASSPVTGRTGQPQHF.

A few counts support this clone. This chain connects TRBV6-4 to TRBJ2-1; 8 positions agree with TRBD1. There are 14 residues in the CDR3. Trimming at V came to 8 bases and at J to 8 bases, leaving 11 bases not matched to a gene. Germline V gene sequence: CDR1 MRHNA, CDR2 SNTAGT. DNA of the CDR3: TGTGCCAGCGGAAAAGGACAGGGTGGCTATGAGCAGTTCTTC. Translating gives CASGKGQGGYEQFF.

This chain connects TRBV12-5 to TRBJ1-2; D unclear. CDR3 length equals 13 residues. Germline CDR1 and CDR2: LGHNT and FRNRAP. Between the trimmed V and J ends, which lost 3 bases and 2 bases, there was a span of 7 bases. The CDR3 reads CASGFGMNYGYTF. Here the CDR3 DNA reads TGTGCTAGTGGTTTTGGGATGAACTATGGCTACACCTTC.

The chain combines TRBV5-6 with TRBJ1-2; tentatively, D is TRBD1 (6 bases). CDR3 size: 16 residues. Trimming took 1 base from V and 6 from J, leaving 19 bases between them. Germline V CDR1 and CDR2: SGHDT, YYEEEE. Written as DNA, the CDR3 is TGTGCCAGCAGCTTGCCTCAAAGAGGGGGGAGTGATGGCTACACCTTC. Translating it yields CASSLPQRGGSDGYTF.

CDR3 amino acids: CASSLGWTALYEQYF. CDR3 in DNA: TGTGCCAGCAGCTTAGGATGGACAGCCCTCTACGAGCAGTACTTC. V is TRBV7-8 and J is TRBJ2-7; the D gene is possibly TRBD1 (6 bases). This CDR3 is built from 15 residues. CDR1 and CDR2 from the germline V gene are SGHVS and FQNEAQ. V lost 1 base to trimming and J lost 3 bases, with 13 bases between them.

V and J are TRBV19 and TRBJ1-4; 7 bases align to TRBD1. The germline V gene encodes CDR1 LNHDA and CDR2 SQIVND (reference sequence). V lost 5 bases to trimming and J lost 7 bases; unmatched junction nucleotides: 10. The CDR3 extends over 15 amino acids. CDR3 sequence: CASSSRQGSREKLFF. In DNA, the CDR3 is TGTGCCAGTAGTTCAAGACAGGGAAGTCGTGAAAAACTGTTTTTT.

The chain employs TRBV5-1 and TRBJ2-7, with TRBD2 matching over 16 bases. The trim removed 2 bases at V and 0 bases at J, leaving 8 bases unmatched. CDR3 length: 19 residues. Germline CDR1 is SGHRS and CDR2 is YFSETQ. The CDR3 reads CASSLSTGTSGRVSYEQYF. CDR3 nucleotide sequence: TGCGCCAGCAGCTTAAGTACCGGGACTAGCGGGAGGGTCTCCTACGAGCAGTACTTC.

The V and J genes are TRBV29-1 and TRBJ2-3; TRBD2 might be the D (6 bases). The V gene lost 4 bases and the J gene lost 5 bases, with 13 bases spanning the gap. The CDR3 runs to 13 residues. The germline gives CDR1 SQVTM, CDR2 ANQGSEA. CDR3 protein: CSVAPLREDTQYF. CDR3 bases: TGCAGCGTTGCCCCTTTGCGGGAAGATACGCAGTATTTT.

This chain joins TRBV27 and TRBJ1-1; TRBD1 might be the D (5 bases). Germline values: CDR1 MNHEY, CDR2 SMNVEV (reference sequence). V lost 3 bases and J 8 bases, leaving 7 bases between the germline ends. This CDR3 is 11 amino acids long. CDR3: CASSLGGEAFF. The CDR3 DNA reads TGTGCCAGCAGTTTGGGGGGGGAAGCTTTCTTT.

The J gene is TRBJ2-1, the V gene TRBV24-1; no clear D gene. The CDR3 has 15 amino acids. From germline, CDR1 is KGHDR and CDR2 SFDVKD. The ends were cut back, 3 bases at V and 0 bases at J, with 8 bases in the middle. In DNA form, the CDR3 reads TGTGCCACCAGTGATCTACAGAGCTCCTACAATGAGCAGTTCTTC. This sequence encodes CATSDLQSSYNEQFF.

The CDR3: CASSFGGGPQHF. CDR3 DNA sequence: TGTGCCAGCAGCTTCGGCGGAGGGCCCCAGCATTTT. The chain recombines TRBV5-6 with TRBJ1-5; D unclear. Germline V gene lookup returns CDR1 SGHDT and CDR2 YYEEEE. This CDR3 is built from 12 residues. Trimming shortened V by 2 bases and J by 9 bases, and 9 bases separated the two germline ends. The full variable domain, in which reference TRBV5-6 and TRBJ1-5 provide the parts outside the CDR3, is DAGVTQSPTHLIKTRGQQVTLRCSPKSGHDTVSWYQQALGQGPQFIFQYYEEEERQRGNFPDRFSGHQFPNYSSELNVNALLLGDSALYLCASSFGGGPQHFGDGTRLSIL.

V gene TRBV9 combines with J gene TRBJ2-1; 12 bases agree with TRBD2. V lost 3 bases and J lost 7; bases outside the gene matches: 5. CDR1 is SGDLS, CDR2 YYNGEE, per germline. The CDR3 runs to 15 residues. The DNA for the CDR3 is TGTGCCAGCAGCGCGACTAGCGGGGGCTCGAATGAGCAGTTCTTC. It yields the protein CASSATSGGSNEQFF.

This clone was recorded only once. The chain recombines TRBV7-2 with TRBJ2-1, with 10 bases that match TRBD1. J was trimmed by 7 bases and V by 2 bases; bases with no gene match: 11. The CDR3 is 17 residues long. Germline-derived CDR1 and CDR2 are SGHTA and FQGNSA. The CDR3 DNA reads TGTGCCAGCAGCTTAACCTCGGGACAGGGGACGAGGAATGAGCAGTTCTTC. Encoded protein: CASSLTSGQGTRNEQFF. Full variable domain (missing parts from reference TRBV7-2 and TRBJ2-1): GAGVSQSPSNKVTEKGKDVELRCDPISGHTALYWYRQSLGQGLEFLIYFQGNSAPDKSGLPSDRFSAERTGGSVSTLTIQRTQQEDSAVYLCASSLTSGQGTRNEQFFGPGTRLTVL.

The chain uses TRBV27 and TRBJ1-5; D unresolved. This CDR3 region has 13 residues. Germline CDR1 reads MNHEY; CDR2 reads SMNVEV (reference sequence). Trimming left V 8 bases short and J 4 bases short, with 12 bases between. CDR3 sequence reads: CASSWAGNQPQHF. CDR3 nucleotides: TGTGCCAGCTCATGGGCGGGAAATCAGCCCCAGCATTTT.

The chain is built from TRBV18 and TRBJ1-1; tentatively, D is TRBD1 (6 bases). Germline loops: CDR1 KGHSH, CDR2 LQKENI. This CDR3 is built from 18 residues. V was cut by 3 bases and J by 3 bases, with 23 bases left in between. The CDR3 DNA follows: TGTGCCAGCTCACCCTACGATCGCCTTGGGGGGGGCCACACTGAAGCTTTCTTT. Amino acid sequence: CASSPYDRLGGGHTEAFF.